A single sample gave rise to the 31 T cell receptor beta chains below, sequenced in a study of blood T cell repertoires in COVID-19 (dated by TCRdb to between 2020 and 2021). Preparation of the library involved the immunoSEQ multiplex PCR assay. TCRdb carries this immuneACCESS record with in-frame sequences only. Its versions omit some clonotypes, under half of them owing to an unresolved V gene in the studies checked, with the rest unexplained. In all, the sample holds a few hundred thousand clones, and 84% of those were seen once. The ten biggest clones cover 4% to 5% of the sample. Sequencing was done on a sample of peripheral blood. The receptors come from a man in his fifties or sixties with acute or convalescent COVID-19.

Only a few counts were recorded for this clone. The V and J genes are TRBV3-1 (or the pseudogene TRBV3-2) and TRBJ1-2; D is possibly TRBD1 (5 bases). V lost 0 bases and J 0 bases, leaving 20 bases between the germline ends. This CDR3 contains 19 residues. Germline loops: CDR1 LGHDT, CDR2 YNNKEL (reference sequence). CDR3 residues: CASSQDRGRETASNYGYTF. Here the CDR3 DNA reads TGTGCCAGCAGCCAAGATAGAGGTCGGGAGACAGCTTCTAACTATGGCTACACCTTC.

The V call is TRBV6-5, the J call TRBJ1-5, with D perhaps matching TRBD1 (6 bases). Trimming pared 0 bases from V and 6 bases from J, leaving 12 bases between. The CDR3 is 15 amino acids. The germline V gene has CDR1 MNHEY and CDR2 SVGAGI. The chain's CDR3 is CASSYSRQASQPQHF. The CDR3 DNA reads TGTGCCAGCAGTTACTCGAGACAGGCAAGTCAGCCCCAGCATTTT.

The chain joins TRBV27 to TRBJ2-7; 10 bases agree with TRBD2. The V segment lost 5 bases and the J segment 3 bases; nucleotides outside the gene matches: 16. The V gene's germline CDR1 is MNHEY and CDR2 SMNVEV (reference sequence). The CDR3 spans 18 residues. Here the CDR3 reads CASSPNPGLASLLYEQYF. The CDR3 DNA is TGTGCCAGCAGTCCTAACCCGGGACTAGCGAGCCTACTCTACGAGCAGTACTTC.

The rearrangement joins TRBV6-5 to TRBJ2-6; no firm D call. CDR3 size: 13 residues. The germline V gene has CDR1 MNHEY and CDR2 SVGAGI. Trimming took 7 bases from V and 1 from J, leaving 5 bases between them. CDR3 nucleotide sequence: TGTGCCAGCACCCTTTCTGGGGCCAACGTCCTGACTTTC. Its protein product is CASTLSGANVLTF.

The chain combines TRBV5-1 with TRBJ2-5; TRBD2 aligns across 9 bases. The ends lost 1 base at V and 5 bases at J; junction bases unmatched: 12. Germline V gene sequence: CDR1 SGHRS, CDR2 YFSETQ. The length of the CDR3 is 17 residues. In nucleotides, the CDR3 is TGCGCCAGCAGCTTGAATTTGGCGGGAGGGCCGGGGGAGACCCAGTACTTC. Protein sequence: CASSLNLAGGPGETQYF.

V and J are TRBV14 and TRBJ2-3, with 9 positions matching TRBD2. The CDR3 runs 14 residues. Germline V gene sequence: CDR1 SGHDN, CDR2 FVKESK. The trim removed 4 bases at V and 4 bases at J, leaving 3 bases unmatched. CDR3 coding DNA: TGTGCCAGCAGCCTAGCGGGAGTACCAGATACGCAGTATTTT. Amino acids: CASSLAGVPDTQYF.

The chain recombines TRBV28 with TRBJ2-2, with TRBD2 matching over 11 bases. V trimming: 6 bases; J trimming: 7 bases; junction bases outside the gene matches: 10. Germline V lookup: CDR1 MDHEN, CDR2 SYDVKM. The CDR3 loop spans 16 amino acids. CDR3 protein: CASRDSGRAVGGELFF. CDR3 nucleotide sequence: TGTGCCAGCAGGGATAGCGGGAGGGCCGTAGGCGGGGAGCTGTTTTTT.

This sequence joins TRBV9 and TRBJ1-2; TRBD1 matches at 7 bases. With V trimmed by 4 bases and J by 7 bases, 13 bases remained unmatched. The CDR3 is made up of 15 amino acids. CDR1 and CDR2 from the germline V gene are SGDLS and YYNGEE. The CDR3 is CASSFRDSGGGGYTF. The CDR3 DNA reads TGTGCCAGCAGCTTCCGGGACAGCGGAGGTGGTGGCTACACCTTC.

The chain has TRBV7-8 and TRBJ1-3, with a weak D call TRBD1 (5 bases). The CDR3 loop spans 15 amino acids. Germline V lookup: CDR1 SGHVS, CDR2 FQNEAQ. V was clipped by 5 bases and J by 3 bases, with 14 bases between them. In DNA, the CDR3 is TGTGCCAGCAGCACAGGATCCTGGCATGGAAACACCATATATTTT. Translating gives CASSTGSWHGNTIYF.

CDR3: CSVEGLIRDKYNEQFF. CDR3 nucleotide sequence: TGCAGCGTTGAAGGCCTGATCCGGGACAAATACAATGAGCAGTTCTTC. The V gene is TRBV29-1, the J gene TRBJ2-1; possibly TRBD1 for D (6 bases). CDR1 is SQVTM and CDR2 is ANQGSEA in the germline V gene. Trimming left V 1 base short and J 4 bases short, with 17 bases between. The CDR3 is 16 residues long.

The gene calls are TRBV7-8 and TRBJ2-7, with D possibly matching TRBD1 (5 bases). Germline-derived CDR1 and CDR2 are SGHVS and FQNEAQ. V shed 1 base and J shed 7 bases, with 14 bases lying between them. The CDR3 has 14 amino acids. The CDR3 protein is CASSLESRAWEQYF. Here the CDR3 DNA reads TGTGCCAGCAGCTTAGAATCCAGGGCGTGGGAGCAGTACTTC.

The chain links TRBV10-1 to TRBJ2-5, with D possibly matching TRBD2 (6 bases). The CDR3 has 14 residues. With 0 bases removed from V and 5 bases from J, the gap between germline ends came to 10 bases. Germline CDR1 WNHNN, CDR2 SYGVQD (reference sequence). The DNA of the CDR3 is TGCGCCAGCAGTGAGTCGGCGGGGCAGGAGACCCAGTACTTC. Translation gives CASSESAGQETQYF.

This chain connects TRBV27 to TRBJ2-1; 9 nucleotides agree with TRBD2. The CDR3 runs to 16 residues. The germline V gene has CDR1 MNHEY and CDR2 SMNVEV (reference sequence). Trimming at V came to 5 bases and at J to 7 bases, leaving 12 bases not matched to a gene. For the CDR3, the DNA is TGTGCCAGCAGTGTCTCCTCCGGGACTAGCAAAAATGAGCAGTTCTTC. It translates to CASSVSSGTSKNEQFF.

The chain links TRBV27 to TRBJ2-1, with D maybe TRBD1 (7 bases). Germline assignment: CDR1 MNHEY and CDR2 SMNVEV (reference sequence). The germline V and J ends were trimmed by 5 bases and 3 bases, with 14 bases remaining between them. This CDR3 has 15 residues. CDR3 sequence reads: CASSLRQGLYNEQFF. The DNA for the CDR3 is TGTGCCAGCAGTCTTAGACAGGGACTCTACAATGAGCAGTTCTTC.

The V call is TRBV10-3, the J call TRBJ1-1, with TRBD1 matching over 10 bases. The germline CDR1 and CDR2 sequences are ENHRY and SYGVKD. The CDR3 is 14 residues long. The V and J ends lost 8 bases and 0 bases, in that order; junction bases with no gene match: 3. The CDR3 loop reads CAIGTGVVNTEAFF. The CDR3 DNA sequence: TGTGCCATCGGGACAGGGGTTGTGAACACTGAAGCTTTCTTT.

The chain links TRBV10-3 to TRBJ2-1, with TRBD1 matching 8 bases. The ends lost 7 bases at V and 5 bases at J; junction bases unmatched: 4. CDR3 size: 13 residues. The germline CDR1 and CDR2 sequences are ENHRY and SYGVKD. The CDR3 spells CAITSDRDNEQFF. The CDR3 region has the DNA TGTGCCATCACTTCGGACAGGGACAATGAGCAGTTCTTC.

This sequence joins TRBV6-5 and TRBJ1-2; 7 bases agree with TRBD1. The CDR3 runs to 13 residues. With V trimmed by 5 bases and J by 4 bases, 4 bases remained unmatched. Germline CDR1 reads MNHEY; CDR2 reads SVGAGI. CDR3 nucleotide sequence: TGTGCCAGCAGTATCCGGGACAGCTATGGCTACACCTTC. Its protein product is CASSIRDSYGYTF.

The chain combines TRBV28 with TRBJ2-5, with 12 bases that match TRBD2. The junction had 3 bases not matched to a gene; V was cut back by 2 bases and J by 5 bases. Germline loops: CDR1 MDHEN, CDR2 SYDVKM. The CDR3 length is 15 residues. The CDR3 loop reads CASSLRTSGIETQYF. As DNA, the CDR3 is TGTGCCAGCAGTTTAAGGACTAGCGGGATCGAGACCCAGTACTTC.

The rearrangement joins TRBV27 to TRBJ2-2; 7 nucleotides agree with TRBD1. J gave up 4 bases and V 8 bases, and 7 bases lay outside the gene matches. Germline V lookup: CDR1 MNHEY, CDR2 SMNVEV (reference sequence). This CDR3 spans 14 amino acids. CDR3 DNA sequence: TGTGCCAGCCGCTACAGGGGCGGCACCGGGGAGCTGTTTTTT. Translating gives CASRYRGGTGELFF.

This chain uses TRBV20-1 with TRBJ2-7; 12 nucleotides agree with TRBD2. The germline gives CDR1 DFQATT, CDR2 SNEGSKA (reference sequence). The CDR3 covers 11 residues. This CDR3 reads CKTSGRYEQYF. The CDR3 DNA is TGCAAGACTAGCGGGAGATACGAGCAGTACTTC.

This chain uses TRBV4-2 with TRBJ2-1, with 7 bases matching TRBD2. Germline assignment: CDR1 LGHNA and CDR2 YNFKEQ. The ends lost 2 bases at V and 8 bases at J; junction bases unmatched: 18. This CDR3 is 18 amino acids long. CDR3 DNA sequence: TGTGCCAGCAGCCAATGGAATTCCCCGGGACTAAGGGAGCATGAGCAGTTCTTC. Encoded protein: CASSQWNSPGLREHEQFF.

The CDR3 here is CSVGTGNSGNTIYF. The CDR3 nucleotides read TGCAGCGTTGGAACGGGAAACTCTGGAAACACCATATATTTT. V usage is TRBV29-1 and J usage is TRBJ1-3, with D unclear. The CDR3 is 14 amino acids. With 4 bases removed from V and 0 bases from J, the gap between germline ends came to 10 bases. CDR1 SQVTM and CDR2 ANQGSEA come from the germline V gene.

The CDR3 reads CASLRDGQGAAYEQYF. DNA of the CDR3: TGTGCCAGCCTCCGGGACGGACAGGGGGCTGCCTACGAGCAGTACTTC. This chain uses TRBV6-6 with TRBJ2-7, with 11 bases fitting TRBD1. After removal of 8 bases from V and 2 bases from J, the junction contained 11 bases not matched to a gene. This CDR3 is built from 16 residues. Germline CDR1 and CDR2: MNHNY and SVGAGI (reference sequence).

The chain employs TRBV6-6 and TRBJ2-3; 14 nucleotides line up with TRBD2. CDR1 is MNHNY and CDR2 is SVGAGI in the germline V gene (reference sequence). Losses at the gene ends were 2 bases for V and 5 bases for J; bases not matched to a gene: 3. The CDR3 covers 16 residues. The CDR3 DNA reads TGTGCCAGCAGTTACCTGACTAGCGGGGGGGGAGATACGCAGTATTTT. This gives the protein CASSYLTSGGGDTQYF.

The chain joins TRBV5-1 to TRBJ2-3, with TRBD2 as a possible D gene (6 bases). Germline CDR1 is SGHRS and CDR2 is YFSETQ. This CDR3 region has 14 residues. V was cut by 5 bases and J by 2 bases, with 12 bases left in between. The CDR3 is CASSGGLITDTQYF. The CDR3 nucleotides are TGCGCCAGCAGTGGGGGACTTATCACAGATACGCAGTATTTT.

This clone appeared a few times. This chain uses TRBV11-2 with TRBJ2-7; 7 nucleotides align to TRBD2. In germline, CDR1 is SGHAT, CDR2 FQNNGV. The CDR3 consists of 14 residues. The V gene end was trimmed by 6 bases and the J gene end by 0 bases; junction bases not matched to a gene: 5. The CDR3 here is CASSAGTTSYEQYF. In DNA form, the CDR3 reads TGTGCCAGCAGTGCCGGGACTACCTCCTACGAGCAGTACTTC.

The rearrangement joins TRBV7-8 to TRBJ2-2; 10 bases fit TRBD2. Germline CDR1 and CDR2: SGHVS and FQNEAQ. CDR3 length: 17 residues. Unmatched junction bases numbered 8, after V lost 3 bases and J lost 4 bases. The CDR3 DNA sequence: TGTGCCAGCAGCTTCCCCCTAGCGGGAGATCGCACCGGGGAGCTGTTTTTT. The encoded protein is CASSFPLAGDRTGELFF. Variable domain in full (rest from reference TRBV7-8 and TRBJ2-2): GAGVSQSPRYKVAKRGQDVALRCDPISGHVSLFWYQQALGQGPEFLTYFQNEAQLDKSGLPSDRFFAERPEGSVSTLKIQRTQQEDSAVYLCASSFPLAGDRTGELFFGEGSRLTVL.

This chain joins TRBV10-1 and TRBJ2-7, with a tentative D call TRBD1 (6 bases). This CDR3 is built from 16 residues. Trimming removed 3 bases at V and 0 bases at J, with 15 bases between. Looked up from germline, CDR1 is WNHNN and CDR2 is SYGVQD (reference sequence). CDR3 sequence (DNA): TGCGCCAGCAGTGATAAGGAACAGGGAAACTCCTACGAGCAGTACTTC. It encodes CASSDKEQGNSYEQYF.

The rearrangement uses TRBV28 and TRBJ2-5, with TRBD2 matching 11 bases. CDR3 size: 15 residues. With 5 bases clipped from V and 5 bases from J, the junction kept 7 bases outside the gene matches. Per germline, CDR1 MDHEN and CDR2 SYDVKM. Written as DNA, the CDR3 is TGTGCCAGCAGTCCGGTGAGGACTAGCGGGGAGACCCAGTACTTC. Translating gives CASSPVRTSGETQYF.

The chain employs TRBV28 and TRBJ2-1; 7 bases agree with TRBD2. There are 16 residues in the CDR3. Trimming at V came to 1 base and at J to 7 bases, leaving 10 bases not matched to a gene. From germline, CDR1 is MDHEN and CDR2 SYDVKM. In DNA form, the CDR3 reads TGTGCCAGCAGTTTATCTGGGGGGGGAGGTTGGAATGAGCAGTTCTTC. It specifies CASSLSGGGGWNEQFF.

CDR3 sequence reads: CASSVWDRASGNTIYF. In nucleotides, the CDR3 is TGTGCCAGCAGCGTCTGGGACAGAGCCTCTGGAAACACCATATATTTT. V is TRBV9 and J is TRBJ1-3, with TRBD1 identical over 7 bases. This CDR3 spans 16 amino acids. Trimming removed 2 bases from V and 0 bases from J; junction bases left unmatched: 5. Germline V gene data show CDR1 as SGDLS and CDR2 as YYNGEE.